The 22 T cell receptor beta chains presented below share a single source sample, sequenced in a study of blood T cell repertoires in COVID-19. Using immunoSEQ multiplex PCR, the repertoire was profiled, and TCRdb retains in-frame clones only, with some absent. The sample contains 200,000 or so clones, roughly 85% of which appear only once. What was sequenced was peripheral blood. The receptors stem from a young woman with acute or convalescent COVID-19.

The chain is built from TRBV12-3 or TRBV12-4 and TRBJ2-7; D possibly corresponds to TRBD2 (5 bases). Between the trimmed V and J ends, which lost 8 bases and 6 bases, there was a span of 11 bases. The CDR3 extends over 11 amino acids. CDR3 region: CASSLGSEQYF. The CDR3 DNA reads as TGTGCCAGCTCCCTAGGGAGCGAGCAGTACTTC.

The chain combines TRBV6-1 with TRBJ1-1, with D hard to call. Looked up from germline, CDR1 is MNHNS and CDR2 is SASEGT. V was cut by 0 bases and J by 7 bases, with 12 bases left in between. The CDR3 is 14 amino acids. The CDR3 reads CASSEAIRTIEAFF. CDR3 in DNA: TGTGCCAGCAGTGAAGCTATCAGAACTATTGAAGCTTTCTTT.

The chain links TRBV19 to TRBJ1-1, with 10 bases lining up with TRBD1. V was clipped by 5 bases and J by 7 bases; unmatched bases: 7. Germline V CDR1 and CDR2: LNHDA, SQIVND (reference sequence). CDR3 length: 14 amino acids. The CDR3, as DNA: TGTGCCAGTAGTTCCCCCGGGACAGGGGATGAAGCTTTCTTT. Amino acids: CASSSPGTGDEAFF.

The chain is built from TRBV9 and TRBJ2-3; D not certain. This CDR3 comprises 15 residues. Trimming removed 0 bases from V and 5 bases from J, with 13 bases in between. Germline CDR1 is SGDLS and CDR2 is YYNGEE. The CDR3 region is CASSVGAASGDTQYF. The CDR3 coding sequence is TGTGCCAGCAGCGTAGGAGCCGCCTCGGGAGATACGCAGTATTTT.

The chain combines TRBV27 with TRBJ1-6; D is uncertain. Germline CDR1 is MNHEY and CDR2 is SMNVEV (reference sequence). The CDR3 runs 15 residues. Trimming removed 6 bases at V and 9 bases at J, with 18 bases between. CDR3 in amino acids: CASSATGGDASPLHF. The DNA of the CDR3 is TGTGCCAGCAGCGCCACGGGCGGGGATGCTTCACCCCTCCACTTT.

The rearrangement links TRBV6-6 to TRBJ2-7; D is ambiguous. Germline assignment: CDR1 MNHNY and CDR2 SVGAGI (reference sequence). CDR3 length equals 13 residues. With 2 bases removed from V and 3 bases from J, the gap between germline ends came to 8 bases. The CDR3 here is CASSYGQVYEQYF. In DNA form, the CDR3 reads TGTGCCAGCAGTTACGGTCAGGTCTACGAGCAGTACTTC.

The table lists this clone with a few counts. V is TRBV6-2 or TRBV6-3 and J is TRBJ2-7; TRBD2 is a possible D gene (6 bases). Trimming removed 4 bases from V and 2 bases from J, with 9 bases in between. The CDR3 is 13 residues long. Germline loops: CDR1 MNHEY, CDR2 SVGEGT. CDR3 coding DNA: TGTGCCAGCAGTTGGACGGGAGCCTACGAGCAGTACTTC. Translation: CASSWTGAYEQYF.

V and J are TRBV7-3 and TRBJ2-1; 11 positions match TRBD2. Germline V gene data show CDR1 as SGHTA and CDR2 as FQGTGA. This CDR3 contains 15 residues. The V segment lost 3 bases and the J segment 5 bases; nucleotides outside the gene matches: 3. The CDR3 nucleotides read TGTGCCAGCAGCTTTCTAGCGGGGGGCCACAATGAGCAGTTCTTC. This encodes CASSFLAGGHNEQFF.

This chain uses TRBV2 with TRBJ1-2; 8 nucleotides match TRBD1. Germline V gene lookup returns CDR1 SNHLY and CDR2 FYNNEI. V was pared by 5 bases and J by 4 bases, with 3 bases of the junction left unmatched. This CDR3 region has 13 residues. This CDR3 is CASSRTGSYGYTF. DNA of the CDR3: TGTGCCAGCAGTCGGACAGGGAGCTATGGCTACACCTTC.

The J gene is TRBJ2-7, the V gene TRBV7-6; 7 bases fit TRBD2. The ends lost 0 bases at V and 7 bases at J; junction bases unmatched: 9. Germline CDR1 reads SGHVS; CDR2 reads FNYEAQ. The CDR3 totals 15 residues. The CDR3 protein is CASSLARRGEGEQYF. The CDR3 bases are TGTGCCAGCAGCTTAGCGCGAAGAGGGGAGGGAGAGCAGTACTTC.

The chain uses TRBV27 and TRBJ1-1; the match to TRBD1 covers 9 bases. This CDR3 spans 15 amino acids. Germline assignment: CDR1 MNHEY and CDR2 SMNVEV (reference sequence). After removal of 0 bases from V and 6 bases from J, the junction contained 5 bases not matched to a gene. The CDR3 bases are TGTGCCAGCAGTTTATCGGGACAGGGAAAGCCTGAAGCTTTCTTT. Protein sequence: CASSLSGQGKPEAFF.

This rearrangement joins TRBV12-3 or TRBV12-4 to TRBJ1-6, with D perhaps TRBD1 (5 bases). The V end was cut by 8 bases, the J end by 10 bases, with 15 bases between. There are 13 residues in the CDR3. The CDR3 bases are TGTGCCAGCTCAGGACAAGGTAGATCACCCCTCCACTTT. It specifies CASSGQGRSPLHF.

The chain uses TRBV28 and TRBJ1-5; TRBD1 agrees at 9 bases. CDR3 length equals 15 residues. Germline lookup yields CDR1 MDHEN and CDR2 SYDVKM. J gave up 4 bases and V 6 bases, and 7 bases lay outside the gene matches. The CDR3 region has the DNA TGTGCCAGCAGCCGTGGGACAGGGTTAAATCAGCCCCAGCATTTT. Protein: CASSRGTGLNQPQHF.

Only one count was recorded for this clone. The chain combines TRBV19 with TRBJ1-2; 7 nucleotides match TRBD1. The CDR3 is 13 amino acids. V lost 6 bases to trimming and J lost 4 bases; unmatched junction nucleotides: 5. The germline CDR1 and CDR2 sequences are LNHDA and SQIVND (reference sequence). The CDR3 protein is CASSSRGTYGYTF. As DNA, the CDR3 is TGTGCCAGTAGCAGCAGGGGGACCTATGGCTACACCTTC.

This sequence joins TRBV30 and TRBJ1-2; weak D call: TRBD1 (6 bases). Germline assignment: CDR1 GTSNPN and CDR2 SVGIG (reference sequence). Trimming shortened V by 0 bases and J by 2 bases, and 10 bases separated the two germline ends. The CDR3 loop spans 14 amino acids. CDR3: CAWSVPGQNYGYTF. The CDR3, as DNA: TGTGCCTGGAGTGTACCCGGACAGAACTATGGCTACACCTTC.

By sample share, this clone is medium-sized (0.01 to 0.1%). CDR3 amino acids: CASSAQGGQLEPGANVLTF. The CDR3 DNA sequence: TGCGCCAGCAGCGCACAAGGTGGACAGCTTGAGCCTGGGGCCAACGTCCTGACTTTC. This rearrangement joins TRBV5-1 to TRBJ2-6; D might be TRBD1 (6 bases). Germline V gene lookup returns CDR1 SGHRS and CDR2 YFSETQ. V was cut by 4 bases and J by 2 bases, with 22 bases left in between. The CDR3 sequence is 19 residues long.

This clone was observed a handful of times. The rearrangement links TRBV19 to TRBJ2-7, with D possibly matching TRBD2 (5 bases). The CDR3 runs to 14 residues. The V gene lost 5 bases and the J gene lost 3 bases, with 14 bases spanning the gap. Germline V gives CDR1 LNHDA, CDR2 SQIVND (reference sequence). The CDR3 loop reads CASSPLGAFYEQYF. CDR3 DNA: TGTGCCAGTAGTCCCCTGGGAGCTTTCTACGAGCAGTACTTC.

The count of this clone is one. The chain employs TRBV19 and TRBJ2-1; D gene uncertain. This CDR3 is built from 13 residues. CDR1 and CDR2 (germline): LNHDA, SQIVND (reference sequence). The V end was cut by 6 bases, the J end by 3 bases, with 9 bases between. The CDR3 nucleotides read TGTGCCAGTAGCCTGGGCCTCTACAATGAGCAGTTCTTC. Its translation: CASSLGLYNEQFF. Combining the CDR3 with reference TRBV19 and TRBJ2-1 gives the whole variable domain DGGITQSPKYLFRKEGQNVTLSCEQNLNHDAMYWYRQDPGQGLRLIYYSQIVNDFQKGDIAEGYSVSREKKESFPLTVTSAQKNPTAFYLCASSLGLYNEQFFGPGTRLTVL.

The chain employs TRBV6-1 and TRBJ1-2, with D unresolved. Trimming left V 1 base short and J 7 bases short, with 19 bases between. The V gene's germline CDR1 is MNHNS and CDR2 SASEGT. The CDR3 consists of 16 residues. The CDR3 region is CASSEDGGRPGAGYTF. CDR3 DNA: TGTGCCAGCAGTGAAGACGGAGGGCGACCGGGAGCTGGCTACACCTTC.

The chain joins TRBV7-6 to TRBJ1-4; D remains ambiguous. Germline-derived CDR1 and CDR2 are SGHVS and FNYEAQ. Trimming took 1 base from V and 5 from J, leaving 14 bases between them. The CDR3 is made up of 16 amino acids. CDR3 nucleotide sequence: TGTGCCAGCAGCTTAGTGGTTACAGATAAGAATGAAAAACTGTTTTTT. Its translation is CASSLVVTDKNEKLFF.

CDR3 residues: CASSPLTGNSPLHF. The CDR3 bases are TGTGCCAGCAGCCCGTTGACGGGGAATTCACCCCTCCACTTT. V is TRBV7-8 and J is TRBJ1-6, with no clear D. The V gene's germline CDR1 is SGHVS and CDR2 FQNEAQ. V was shortened by 5 bases and J by 7 bases, with 12 bases between the two germline ends. The CDR3 has 14 residues. Complete variable domain (other parts from reference TRBV7-8 and TRBJ1-6): GAGVSQSPRYKVAKRGQDVALRCDPISGHVSLFWYQQALGQGPEFLTYFQNEAQLDKSGLPSDRFFAERPEGSVSTLKIQRTQQEDSAVYLCASSPLTGNSPLHFGNGTRLTVT.

The rearrangement joins TRBV3-1 (or the pseudogene TRBV3-2) to TRBJ2-2; 7 bases line up with TRBD1. Unmatched junction bases numbered 3, after V lost 6 bases and J lost 2 bases. The germline gives CDR1 LGHDT, CDR2 YNNKEL (reference sequence). The CDR3 runs to 14 residues. The CDR3 is CASRGTVNTGELFF. As DNA, the CDR3 is TGTGCCAGCAGGGGGACAGTTAACACCGGGGAGCTGTTTTTT.